Listed below are T cell receptor beta chains from one sample, sequenced in a study of regulatory T cells in long-lasting Graves disease. TCRdb passed the multiplex PCR reads through MiXCR, listing each CDR3 protein once. The table includes some 430,000 distinct CDR3 sequences, under 25% detected once. Sequences were derived from peripheral blood mononuclear cells (PBMCs), sampled when the disease was refractory, from a patient treated with antithyroid drugs. Receptors originate from a female donor with Graves disease. Both conserved end residues are part of each CDR3.

v_gene: TRBV7-9; CDR3aa: CASSARTALQETQYF
v_gene: TRBV19; CDR3aa: CASSIRLAGSYEQYF
v_gene: TRBV13; CDR3aa: CASSLRAGSYEQYF
v_gene: TRBV2; CDR3aa: CASSDRPFSGLFF
v_gene: TRBV12-3/TRBV12-4; CDR3aa: CASSPQARNEKLFF
v_gene: TRBV11-2; CDR3aa: CASGHMAGVEDTQYF
v_gene: TRBV10-3; CDR3aa: CAISESGRTSSYEQYF
v_gene: TRBV29-1; CDR3aa: CSVAGGGSYEQYF
v_gene: TRBV29-1; CDR3aa: CSVEDFGQGNTGELFF
v_gene: TRBV5-1; CDR3aa: CASSSGGPGELFF
v_gene: TRBV7-9; CDR3aa: CASSLTGPPEAFF
v_gene: TRBV5-6; CDR3aa: CASSDHSGRSYEQYF
v_gene: TRBV7-9; CDR3aa: CASSNGPWPQHF
v_gene: TRBV7-9; CDR3aa: CASSPSLTGELFF
v_gene: TRBV11-2; CDR3aa: CASSLSGGGLETQYF
v_gene: TRBV15; CDR3aa: CATSRAGDNQPQHF
v_gene: TRBV2; CDR3aa: CASIPDRAFSTEAFF
v_gene: TRBV19; CDR3aa: CARRDDRGETQYF
v_gene: TRBV6-2/TRBV6-3; CDR3aa: CASSYSGLDTQYF
v_gene: TRBV12-3/TRBV12-4; CDR3aa: CASSYRFSSYEQYF
v_gene: TRBV3-1; CDR3aa: CASSQDGGDYEQYF
v_gene: TRBV6-1; CDR3aa: CASSEAPGGNSPLHF
v_gene: TRBV2; CDR3aa: CASSSEYQETQYF
v_gene: TRBV3-1; CDR3aa: CASSRGGGLSNQPQHF
v_gene: TRBV6-1; CDR3aa: CASTWHSGTVQETQYF
v_gene: TRBV7-9; CDR3aa: CASSLANGNTEAFF
v_gene: TRBV2; CDR3aa: CASRQGVGYTF
v_gene: TRBV24-1; CDR3aa: CATSDFDRGSEQYF
v_gene: TRBV28; CDR3aa: CASSLGRGLNEQYF
v_gene: TRBV6-2/TRBV6-3; CDR3aa: CASSTRQGQVGYTF
v_gene: TRBV28; CDR3aa: CASSFRGLASYEQYF
v_gene: TRBV28; CDR3aa: CASSREEQYF
v_gene: TRBV19; CDR3aa: CASSIYPGFETQYF
v_gene: TRBV10-1; CDR3aa: CASSESRGFNTEAFF
v_gene: TRBV6-1; CDR3aa: CASSTGQVNSPLHF
v_gene: TRBV28; CDR3aa: CASSPGTLPYEQYF